The clone carrying this T cell receptor beta chain appeared a single time. The target antigen is unknown. This CDR3 is built from 13 residues. V gave up 7 bases and J gave up 7 bases, with 16 bases separating them. The germline gives CDR1 SEHNR, CDR2 FQNEAQ (reference sequence). Method: immunoSEQ multiplex PCR; TCRdb's copy keeps in-frame clones and lacks some. The top ten clones hold about 2.5% of a sample with roughly 46,000 clones, just over 85% of them seen once. Specified time point: baseline, week 1 (first vaccination visit). Regarding treatment: pre-vaccination baseline after standard-of-care therapy. Donors' newly diagnosed IDH1-mutant WHO grade 3 or 4 astrocytomas lacked nuclear ATRX. This entry belongs to a study of a mutant IDH1 vaccine in newly diagnosed glioma. Whole-study context: Treated patients comprised about 60% males and around 40% females, mean age approximately 42 years. Antecedent treatment encompassed radiotherapy, temozolomide, or their combination; the majority received both.

Study outcomes and limitations: The study observed vaccine-induced immune responses in 90% to 95% of patients.

This clonotype originated in a man in his forties or fifties with glioma. The chain has TRBV7-9 and TRBJ1-2, with a tentative D call TRBD1 (6 bases). The input for sequencing was PBMCs, taken from a glioma patient treated with radiotherapy, temozolomide or both. The CDR3 DNA sequence: TGTGCCAGCACCATAGAAAGGGGGGCTGGCTACACCTTC. Translated, it gives CASTIERGAGYTF.